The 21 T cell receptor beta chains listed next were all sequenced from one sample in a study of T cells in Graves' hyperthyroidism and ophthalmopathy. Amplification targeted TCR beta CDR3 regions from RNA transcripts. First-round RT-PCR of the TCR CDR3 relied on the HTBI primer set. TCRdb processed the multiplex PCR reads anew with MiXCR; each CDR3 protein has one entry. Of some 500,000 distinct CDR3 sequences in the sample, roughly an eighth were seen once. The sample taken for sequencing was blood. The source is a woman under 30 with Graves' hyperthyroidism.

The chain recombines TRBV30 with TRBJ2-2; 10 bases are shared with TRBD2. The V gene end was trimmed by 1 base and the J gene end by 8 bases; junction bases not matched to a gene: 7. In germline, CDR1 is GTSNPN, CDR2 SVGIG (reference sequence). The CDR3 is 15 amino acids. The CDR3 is CAWSGVAGGPGELFF. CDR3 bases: TGTGCCTGGAGTGGGGTAGCGGGAGGTCCGGGGGAGCTGTTTTTT.

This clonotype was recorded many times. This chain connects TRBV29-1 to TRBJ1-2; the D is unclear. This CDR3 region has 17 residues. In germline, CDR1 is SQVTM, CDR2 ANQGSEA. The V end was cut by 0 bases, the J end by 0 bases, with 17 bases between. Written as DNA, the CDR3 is TGCAGCGTTGAAGATATCGTGCAGGCCAGAGCTAACTATGGCTACACCTTC. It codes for CSVEDIVQARANYGYTF.

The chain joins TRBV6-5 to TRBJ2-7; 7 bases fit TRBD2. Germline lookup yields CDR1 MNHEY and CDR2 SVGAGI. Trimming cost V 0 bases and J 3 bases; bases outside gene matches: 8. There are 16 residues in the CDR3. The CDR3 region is CASSYSPGLTVYEQYV. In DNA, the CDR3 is TGTGCCAGCAGTTACTCTCCGGGACTAACGGTCTACGAGCAGTACGTC.

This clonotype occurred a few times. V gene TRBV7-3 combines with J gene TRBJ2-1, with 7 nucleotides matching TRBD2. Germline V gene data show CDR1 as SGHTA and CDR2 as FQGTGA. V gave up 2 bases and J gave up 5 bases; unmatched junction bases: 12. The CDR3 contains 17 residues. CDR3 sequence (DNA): TGTGCCAGCAGCTTATCACCCGGGGCTAGCGGCGACAATGAGCAGTTCTTC. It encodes CASSLSPGASGDNEQFF.

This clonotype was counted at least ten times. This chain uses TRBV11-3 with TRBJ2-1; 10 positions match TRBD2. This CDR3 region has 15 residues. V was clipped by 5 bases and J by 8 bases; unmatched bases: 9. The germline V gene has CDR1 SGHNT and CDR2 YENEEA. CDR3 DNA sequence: TGTGCCAGCAGCCCTAGGGAGCGGGAGGGAGATGAGCAGTTCTTC. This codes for CASSPREREGDEQFF. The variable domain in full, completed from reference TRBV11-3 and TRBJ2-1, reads EAGVVQSPRYKIIEKKQPVAFWCNPISGHNTLYWYLQNLGQGPELLIRYENEEAVDDSQLPKDRFSAERLKGVDSTLKIQPAELGDSAVYLCASSPREREGDEQFFGPGTRLTVL.

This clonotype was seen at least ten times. The CDR3 DNA sequence: TGTGCCAGTAGCAAAGGACAGTTTCCGATGAACACTGAAGCTTTCTTT. Its protein product is CASSKGQFPMNTEAFF. The chain combines TRBV19 with TRBJ1-1; a weak D match, TRBD1 (6 bases). The ends were cut back, 6 bases at V and 0 bases at J, with 17 bases in the middle. The CDR3 loop spans 16 amino acids. Germline V lookup: CDR1 LNHDA, CDR2 SQIVND (reference sequence).

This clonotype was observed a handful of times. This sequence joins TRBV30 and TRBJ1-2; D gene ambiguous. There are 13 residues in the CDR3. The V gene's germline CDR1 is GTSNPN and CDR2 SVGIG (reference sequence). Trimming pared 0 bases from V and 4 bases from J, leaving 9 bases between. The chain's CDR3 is CAWSVSSGYGYTF. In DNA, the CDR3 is TGTGCCTGGAGTGTGTCAAGCGGCTATGGCTACACCTTC.

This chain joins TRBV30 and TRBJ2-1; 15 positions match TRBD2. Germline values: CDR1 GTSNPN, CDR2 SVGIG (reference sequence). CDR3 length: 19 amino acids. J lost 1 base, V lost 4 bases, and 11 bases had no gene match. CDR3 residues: CAWKTPGLAGGNSYNEQFF. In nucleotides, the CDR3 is TGTGCCTGGAAAACACCGGGACTAGCGGGAGGTAATTCCTACAATGAGCAGTTCTTC. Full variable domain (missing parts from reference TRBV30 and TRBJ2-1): SQTIHQWPATLVQPVGSPLSLECTVEGTSNPNLYWYRQAAGRGLQLLFYSVGIGQISSEVPQNLSASRPQDRQFILSSKKLLLSDSGFYLCAWKTPGLAGGNSYNEQFFGPGTRLTVL.

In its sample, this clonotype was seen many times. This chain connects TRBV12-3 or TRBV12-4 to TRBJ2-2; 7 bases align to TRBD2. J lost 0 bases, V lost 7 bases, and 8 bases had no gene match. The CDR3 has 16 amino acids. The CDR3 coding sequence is TGTGCCAGCACTACAGACCTAGCGGCGAACACCGGGGAGCTGTTTTTT. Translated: CASTTDLAANTGELFF.

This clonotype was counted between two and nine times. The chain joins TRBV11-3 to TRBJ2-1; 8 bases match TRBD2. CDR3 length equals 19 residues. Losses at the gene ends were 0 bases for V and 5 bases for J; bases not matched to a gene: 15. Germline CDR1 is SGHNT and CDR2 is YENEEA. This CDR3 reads CASSLDLFGGEGVHNEQFF. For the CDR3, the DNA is TGTGCCAGCAGCTTAGATCTGTTCGGGGGGGAGGGGGTGCACAATGAGCAGTTCTTC.

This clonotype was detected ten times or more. The CDR3 protein is CSARFVKRRSTDTQYF. CDR3 DNA: TGCAGTGCTAGGTTTGTCAAGCGGAGAAGCACAGATACGCAGTATTTT. This chain joins TRBV20-1 and TRBJ2-3; maybe TRBD2 (5 bases). The CDR3 has 16 residues. Trimming took 3 bases from V and 0 from J, leaving 16 bases between them. Germline V gene data show CDR1 as DFQATT and CDR2 as SNEGSKA (reference sequence).

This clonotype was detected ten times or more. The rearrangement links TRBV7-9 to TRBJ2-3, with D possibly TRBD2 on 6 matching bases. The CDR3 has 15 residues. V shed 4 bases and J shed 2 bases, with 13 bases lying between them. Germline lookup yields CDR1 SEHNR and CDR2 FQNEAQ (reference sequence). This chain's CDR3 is CASSSKRDSTDTQYF. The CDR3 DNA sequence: TGTGCCAGCAGCTCGAAACGGGACTCCACAGATACGCAGTATTTT.

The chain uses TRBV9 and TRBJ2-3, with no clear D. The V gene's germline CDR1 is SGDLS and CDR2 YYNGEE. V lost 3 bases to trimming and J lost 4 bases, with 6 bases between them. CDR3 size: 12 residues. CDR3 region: CASSEAPDTQYF. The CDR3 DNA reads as TGTGCCAGCAGCGAGGCCCCAGATACGCAGTATTTT.

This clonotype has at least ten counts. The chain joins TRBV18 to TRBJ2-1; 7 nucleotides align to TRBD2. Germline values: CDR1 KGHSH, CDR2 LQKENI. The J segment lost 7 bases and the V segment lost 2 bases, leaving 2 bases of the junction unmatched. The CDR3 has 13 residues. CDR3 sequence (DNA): TGTGCCAGCTCACCAGTAGCGGGTAATGAGCAGTTCTTC. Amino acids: CASSPVAGNEQFF.

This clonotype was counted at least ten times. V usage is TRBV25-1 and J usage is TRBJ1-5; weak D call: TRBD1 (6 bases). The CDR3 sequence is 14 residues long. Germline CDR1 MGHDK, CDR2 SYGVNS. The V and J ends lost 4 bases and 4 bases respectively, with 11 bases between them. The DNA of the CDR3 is TGTGCCAGCAGTGGACAGGTCGCAAATCAGCCCCAGCATTTT. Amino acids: CASSGQVANQPQHF.

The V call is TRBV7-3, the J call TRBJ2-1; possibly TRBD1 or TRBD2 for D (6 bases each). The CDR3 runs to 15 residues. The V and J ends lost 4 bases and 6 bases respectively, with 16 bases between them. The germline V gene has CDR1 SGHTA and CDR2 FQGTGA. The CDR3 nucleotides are TGTGCCAGCAGCTACGATTCGGGGGCCGGCAATGAGCAGTTCTTC. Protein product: CASSYDSGAGNEQFF.

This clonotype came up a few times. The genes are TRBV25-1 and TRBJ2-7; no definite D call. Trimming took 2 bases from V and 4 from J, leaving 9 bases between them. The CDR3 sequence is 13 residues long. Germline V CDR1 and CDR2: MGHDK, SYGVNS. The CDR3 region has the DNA TGTGCCAGCAGTGAAACCGGAATTTACGAGCAGTACTTC. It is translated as CASSETGIYEQYF.

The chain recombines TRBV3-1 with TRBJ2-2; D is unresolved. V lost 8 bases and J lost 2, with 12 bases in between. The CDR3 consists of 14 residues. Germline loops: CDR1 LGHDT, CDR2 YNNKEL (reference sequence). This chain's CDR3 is CASSAARNTGELFF. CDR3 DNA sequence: TGTGCCAGCTCGGCGGCGCGAAACACCGGGGAGCTGTTTTTT.

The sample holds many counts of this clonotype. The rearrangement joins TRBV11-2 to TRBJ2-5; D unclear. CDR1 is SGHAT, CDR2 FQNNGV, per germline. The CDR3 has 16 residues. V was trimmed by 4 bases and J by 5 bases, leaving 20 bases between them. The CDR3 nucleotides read TGTGCCAGCAGCTCCGGGTACCCGACTCCAGCGGAGACCCAGTACTTC. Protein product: CASSSGYPTPAETQYF.

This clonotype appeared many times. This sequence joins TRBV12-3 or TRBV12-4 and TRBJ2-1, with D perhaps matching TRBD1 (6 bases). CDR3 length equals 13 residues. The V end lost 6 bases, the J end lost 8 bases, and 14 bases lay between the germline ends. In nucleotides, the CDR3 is TGTGCCAGCAGACGGGACACTGACCATGAGCAGTTCTTC. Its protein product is CASRRDTDHEQFF.

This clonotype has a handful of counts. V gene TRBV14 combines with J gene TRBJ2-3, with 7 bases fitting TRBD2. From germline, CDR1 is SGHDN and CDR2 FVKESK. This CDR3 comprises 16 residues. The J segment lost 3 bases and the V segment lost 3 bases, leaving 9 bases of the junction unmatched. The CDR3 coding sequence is TGTGCCAGCAGCCAGGGAAGCGGGATTGGAACAGATACGCAGTATTTT. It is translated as CASSQGSGIGTDTQYF. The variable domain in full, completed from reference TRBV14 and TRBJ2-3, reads EAGVTQFPSHSVIEKGQTVTLRCDPISGHDNLYWYRRVMGKEIKFLLHFVKESKQDESGMPNNRFLAERTGGTYSTLKVQPAELEDSGVYFCASSQGSGIGTDTQYFGPGTRLTVL.